This TCR beta chain is drawn from a study of beta chain features in type 1 diabetes. The isolated RNA, all of it, was reverse transcribed, so expressed TCRB transcripts were what got sequenced. Generated by immunoSEQ multiplex PCR, the TCRdb table keeps only in-frame clones and is missing some. The sample records around 500,000 clones, approximately 28% being singletons. The germline V gene encodes CDR1 SQVTM and CDR2 ANQGSEA. The CDR3 loop spans 13 amino acids. Sample: naive CD4+ T cells from blood. This clonotype was obtained from a man between 18 and 35 years old in good health. V and J are TRBV29-1 and TRBJ2-5; TRBD1 is a possible D gene (6 bases). The DNA end lines up better with TRBJ2-7; the J call may be wrong. The CDR3 loop is CSVETQGRYEQYF. CDR3 coding DNA: TGCAGCGTTGAAACGCAGGGGAGATACGAGCAGTACTTC.